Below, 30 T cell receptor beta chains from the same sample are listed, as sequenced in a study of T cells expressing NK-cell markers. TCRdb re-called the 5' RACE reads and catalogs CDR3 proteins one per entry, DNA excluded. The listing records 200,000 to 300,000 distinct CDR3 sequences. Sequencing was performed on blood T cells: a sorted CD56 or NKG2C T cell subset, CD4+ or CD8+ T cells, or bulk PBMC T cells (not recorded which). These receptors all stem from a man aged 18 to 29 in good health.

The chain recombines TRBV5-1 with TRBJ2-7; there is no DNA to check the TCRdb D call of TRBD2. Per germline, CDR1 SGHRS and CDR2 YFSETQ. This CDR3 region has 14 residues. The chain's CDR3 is CASSLRTSEVEQYF.

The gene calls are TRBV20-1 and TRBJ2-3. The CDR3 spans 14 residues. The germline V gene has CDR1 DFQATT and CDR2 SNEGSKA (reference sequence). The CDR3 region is CSAQATTFTDTQYF.

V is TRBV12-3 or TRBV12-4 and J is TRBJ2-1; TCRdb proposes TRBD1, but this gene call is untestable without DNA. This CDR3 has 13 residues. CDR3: CATRRSSYNEQFF.

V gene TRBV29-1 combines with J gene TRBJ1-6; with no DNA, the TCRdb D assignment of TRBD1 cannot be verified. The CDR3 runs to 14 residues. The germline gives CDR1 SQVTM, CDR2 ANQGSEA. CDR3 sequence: CSVDLGQGNSPLHF.

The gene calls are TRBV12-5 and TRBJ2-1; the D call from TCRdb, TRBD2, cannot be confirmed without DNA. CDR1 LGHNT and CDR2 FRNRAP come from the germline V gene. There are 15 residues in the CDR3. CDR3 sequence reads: CANLRSGSFMDEQFF.

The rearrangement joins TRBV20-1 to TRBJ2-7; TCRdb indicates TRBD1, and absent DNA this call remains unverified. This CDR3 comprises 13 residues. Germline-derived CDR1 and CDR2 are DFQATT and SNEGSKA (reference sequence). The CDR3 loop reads CSARPGGFYEQYF.

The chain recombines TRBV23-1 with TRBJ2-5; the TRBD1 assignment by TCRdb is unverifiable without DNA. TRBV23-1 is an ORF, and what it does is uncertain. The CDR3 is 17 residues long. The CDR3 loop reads CASSQFPGDLYQETQYF.

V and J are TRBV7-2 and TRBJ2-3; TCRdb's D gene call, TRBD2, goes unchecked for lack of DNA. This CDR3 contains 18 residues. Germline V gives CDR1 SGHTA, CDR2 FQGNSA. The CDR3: CASSSGLAGAASTDTQYF.

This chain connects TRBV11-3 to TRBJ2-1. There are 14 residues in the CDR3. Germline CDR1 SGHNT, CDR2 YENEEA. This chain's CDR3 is CASSLVLSYNEQFF.

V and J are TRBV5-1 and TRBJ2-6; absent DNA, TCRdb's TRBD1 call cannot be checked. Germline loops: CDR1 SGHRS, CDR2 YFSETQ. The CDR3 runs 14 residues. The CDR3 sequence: CASRRPGGANVLTF.

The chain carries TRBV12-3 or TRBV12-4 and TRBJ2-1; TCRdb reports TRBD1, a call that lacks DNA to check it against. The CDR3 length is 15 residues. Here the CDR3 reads CASSSSGAKYNEQFF.

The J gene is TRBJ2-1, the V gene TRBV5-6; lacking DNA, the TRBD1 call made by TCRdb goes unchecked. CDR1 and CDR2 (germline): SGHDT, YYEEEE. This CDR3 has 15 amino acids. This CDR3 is CASSPGQGPYNEQFF.

This chain's CDR3 is CASNWLADTGELFF. The V and J genes are TRBV7-2 and TRBJ2-2; TCRdb indicates TRBD2, and absent DNA this call remains unverified. This CDR3 region has 14 residues. The germline V gene encodes CDR1 SGHTA and CDR2 FQGNSA.

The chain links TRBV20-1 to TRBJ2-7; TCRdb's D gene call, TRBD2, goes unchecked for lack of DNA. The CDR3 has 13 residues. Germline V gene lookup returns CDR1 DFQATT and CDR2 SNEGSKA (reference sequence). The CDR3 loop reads CSVQQGPTYEQYF.

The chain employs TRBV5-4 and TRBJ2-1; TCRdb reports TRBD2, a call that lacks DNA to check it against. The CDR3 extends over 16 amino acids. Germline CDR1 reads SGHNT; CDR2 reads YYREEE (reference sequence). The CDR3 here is CASSYALAGVDNEQFF.

CDR3 region: CASSLRGDNEQFF. The V and J genes are TRBV4-3 and TRBJ2-1; there is no DNA to check the TCRdb D call of TRBD2. There are 13 residues in the CDR3. From germline, CDR1 is LGHNA and CDR2 YSLEER.

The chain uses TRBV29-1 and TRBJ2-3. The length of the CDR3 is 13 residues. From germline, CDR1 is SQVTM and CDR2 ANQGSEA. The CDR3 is CSVETQRTDTQYF.

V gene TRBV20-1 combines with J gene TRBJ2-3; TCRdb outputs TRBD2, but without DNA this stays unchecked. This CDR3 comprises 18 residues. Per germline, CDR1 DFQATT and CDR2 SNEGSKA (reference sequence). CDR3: CSARGGTSGNGFPDTQYF.

The CDR3 is CASSPRFRSQPQHF. J is TRBJ1-5 and V is TRBV27. Germline CDR1 reads MNHEY; CDR2 reads SMNVEV (reference sequence). CDR3 size: 14 residues.

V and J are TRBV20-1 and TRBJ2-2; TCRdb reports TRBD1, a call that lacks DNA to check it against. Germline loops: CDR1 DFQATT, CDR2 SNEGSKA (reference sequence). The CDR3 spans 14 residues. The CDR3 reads CSASPGTSTGELFF.

Here the CDR3 reads CASQDERQSSGNTIYF. The chain recombines TRBV12-3 or TRBV12-4 with TRBJ1-3. The CDR3 length is 16 residues.

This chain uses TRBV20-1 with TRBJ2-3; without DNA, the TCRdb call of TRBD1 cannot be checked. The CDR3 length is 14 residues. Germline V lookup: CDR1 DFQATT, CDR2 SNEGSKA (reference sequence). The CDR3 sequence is CSVLQRGETDTQYF.

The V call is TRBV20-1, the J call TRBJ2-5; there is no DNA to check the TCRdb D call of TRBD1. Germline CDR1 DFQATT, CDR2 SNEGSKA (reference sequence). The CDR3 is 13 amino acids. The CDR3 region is CSATTGGGETQYF.

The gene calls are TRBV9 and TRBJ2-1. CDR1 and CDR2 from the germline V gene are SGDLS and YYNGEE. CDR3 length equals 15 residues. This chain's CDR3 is CASSVDRESYNEQFF.

The CDR3 is CSARRPLQLAKNIQYF. This chain links TRBV20-1 with TRBJ2-4; TCRdb reports TRBD1, a call that lacks DNA to check it against. Germline V gives CDR1 DFQATT, CDR2 SNEGSKA (reference sequence). The CDR3 is 16 amino acids.

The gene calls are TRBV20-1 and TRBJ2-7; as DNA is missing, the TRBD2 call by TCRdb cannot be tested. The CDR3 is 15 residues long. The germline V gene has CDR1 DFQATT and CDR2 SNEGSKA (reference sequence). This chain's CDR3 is CSARLVPEGSYEQYF.

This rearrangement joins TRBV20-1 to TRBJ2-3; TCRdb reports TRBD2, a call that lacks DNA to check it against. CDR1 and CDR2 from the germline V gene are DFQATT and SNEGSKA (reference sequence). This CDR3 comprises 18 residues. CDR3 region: CSARSPSGRQLGTDTQYF.

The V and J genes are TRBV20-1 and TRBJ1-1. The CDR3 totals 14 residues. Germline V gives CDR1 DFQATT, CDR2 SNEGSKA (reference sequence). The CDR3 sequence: CSASATRSWGEAFF.

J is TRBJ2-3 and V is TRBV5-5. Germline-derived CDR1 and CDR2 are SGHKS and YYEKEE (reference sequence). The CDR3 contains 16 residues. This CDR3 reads CASSLDLAASTDTQYF.

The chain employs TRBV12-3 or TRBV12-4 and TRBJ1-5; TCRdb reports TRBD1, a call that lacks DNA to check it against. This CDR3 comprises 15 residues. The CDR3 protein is CASTQGGGRNQPQHF.